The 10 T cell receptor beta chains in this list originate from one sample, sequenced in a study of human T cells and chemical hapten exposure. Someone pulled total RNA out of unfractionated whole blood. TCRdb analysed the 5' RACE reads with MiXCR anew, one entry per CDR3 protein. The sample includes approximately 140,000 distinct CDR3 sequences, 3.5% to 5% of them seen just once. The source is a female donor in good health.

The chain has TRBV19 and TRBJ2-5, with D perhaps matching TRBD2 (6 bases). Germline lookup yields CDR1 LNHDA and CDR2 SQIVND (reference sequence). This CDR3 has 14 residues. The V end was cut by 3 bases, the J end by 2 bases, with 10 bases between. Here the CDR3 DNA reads TGTGCCAGTAGTATGGGAGGAGGTCAAGAGACCCAGTACTTC. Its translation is CASSMGGGQETQYF. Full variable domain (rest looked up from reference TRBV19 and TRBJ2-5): DGGITQSPKYLFRKEGQNVTLSCEQNLNHDAMYWYRQDPGQGLRLIYYSQIVNDFQKGDIAEGYSVSREKKESFPLTVTSAQKNPTAFYLCASSMGGGQETQYFGPGTRLLVL.

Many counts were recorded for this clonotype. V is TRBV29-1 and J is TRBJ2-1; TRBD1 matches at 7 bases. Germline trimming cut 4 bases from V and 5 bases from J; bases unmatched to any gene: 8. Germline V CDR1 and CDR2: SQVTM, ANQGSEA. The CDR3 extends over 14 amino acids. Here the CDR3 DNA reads TGCAGCGTTGCCGGACAGGACGGAAACAATGAGCAGTTCTTC. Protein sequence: CSVAGQDGNNEQFF.

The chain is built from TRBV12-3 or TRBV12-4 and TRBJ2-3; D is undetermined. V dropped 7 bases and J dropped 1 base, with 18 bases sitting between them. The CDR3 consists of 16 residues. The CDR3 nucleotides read TGTGCCAGCACCCCGCTAGGTCGGTCACGCACAGATACGCAGTATTTT. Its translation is CASTPLGRSRTDTQYF.

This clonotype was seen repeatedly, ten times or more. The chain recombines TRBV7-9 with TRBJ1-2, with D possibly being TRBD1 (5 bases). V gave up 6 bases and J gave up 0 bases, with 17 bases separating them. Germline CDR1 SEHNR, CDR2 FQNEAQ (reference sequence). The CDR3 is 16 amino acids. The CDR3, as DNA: TGTGCCAGCAGACCGGAGGCCGGGGCCGCTAACTATGGCTACACCTTC. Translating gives CASRPEAGAANYGYTF.

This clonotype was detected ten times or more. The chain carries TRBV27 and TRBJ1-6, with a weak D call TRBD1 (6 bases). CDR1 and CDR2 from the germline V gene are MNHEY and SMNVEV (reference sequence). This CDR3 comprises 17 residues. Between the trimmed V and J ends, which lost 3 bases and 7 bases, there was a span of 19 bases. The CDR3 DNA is TGTGCCAGCAGTTTGCGAGGGGGAATAGGGGTAAATTCACCCCTCCACTTT. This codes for CASSLRGGIGVNSPLHF.

The CDR3 protein is CASSDHSNSPLHF. For the CDR3, the DNA is TGTGCCAGCAGTGACCACTCCAATTCACCCCTCCACTTT. The gene calls are TRBV25-1 and TRBJ1-6; D is ambiguous. Looked up from germline, CDR1 is MGHDK and CDR2 is SYGVNS. The CDR3 is made up of 13 amino acids. Trimming took 3 bases from V and 7 from J, leaving 7 bases between them. Full variable domain (remainder filled in from reference TRBV25-1 and TRBJ1-6): EADIYQTPRYLVIGTGKKITLECSQTMGHDKMYWYQQDPGMELHLIHYSYGVNSTEKGDLSSESTVSRIRTEHFPLTLESARPSHTSQYLCASSDHSNSPLHFGNGTRLTVT.

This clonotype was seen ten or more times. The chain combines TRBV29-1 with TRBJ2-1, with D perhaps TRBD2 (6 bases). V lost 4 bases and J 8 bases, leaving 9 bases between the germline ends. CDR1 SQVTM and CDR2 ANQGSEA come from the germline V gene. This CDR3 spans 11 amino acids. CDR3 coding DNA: TGCAGCGTTGGGGGGGTGGATGAGCAGTTCTTC. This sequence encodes CSVGGVDEQFF.

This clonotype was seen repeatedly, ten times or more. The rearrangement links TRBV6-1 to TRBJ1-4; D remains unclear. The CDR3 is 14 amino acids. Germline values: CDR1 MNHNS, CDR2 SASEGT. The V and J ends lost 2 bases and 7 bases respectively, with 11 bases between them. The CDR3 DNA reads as TGTGCCAGCAGTGAAATTGGAGGGTCTGAAAAACTGTTTTTT. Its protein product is CASSEIGGSEKLFF.

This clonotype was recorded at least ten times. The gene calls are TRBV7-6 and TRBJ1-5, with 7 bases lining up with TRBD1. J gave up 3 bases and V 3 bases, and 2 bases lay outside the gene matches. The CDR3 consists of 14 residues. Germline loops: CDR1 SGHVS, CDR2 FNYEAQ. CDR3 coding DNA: TGTGCCAGCAGCTTGGGACAGTCCAATCAGCCCCAGCATTTT. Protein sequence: CASSLGQSNQPQHF. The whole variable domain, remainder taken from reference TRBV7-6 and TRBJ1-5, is GAGVSQSPRYKVTKRGQDVALRCDPISGHVSLYWYRQALGQGPEFLTYFNYEAQQDKSGLPNDRFSAERPEGSISTLTIQRTEQRDSAMYRCASSLGQSNQPQHFGDGTRLSIL.

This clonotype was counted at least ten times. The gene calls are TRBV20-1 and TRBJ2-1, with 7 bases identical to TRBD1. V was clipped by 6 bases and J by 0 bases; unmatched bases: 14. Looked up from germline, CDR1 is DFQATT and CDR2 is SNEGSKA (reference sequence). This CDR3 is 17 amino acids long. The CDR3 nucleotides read TGCAGTGCCTCCGGAGAGGGGACAGCGAGCTCCTACAATGAGCAGTTCTTC. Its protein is CSASGEGTASSYNEQFF.